The 31 T cell receptor beta chains below were found in one sample sequenced in a study of blood T cell repertoires in COVID-19. Assay: immunoSEQ multiplex PCR; the TCRdb copy retains only in-frame clones and omits some. Counted here are about 16,000 clones, roughly 91% occurring once; the ten biggest clones make up 20% to 25%. Sequenced sample: peripheral blood. The receptors stem from a man aged 55 to 69 with acute or convalescent COVID-19.

J is TRBJ1-2 and V is TRBV29-1; 8 nucleotides agree with TRBD1. Germline V CDR1 and CDR2: SQVTM, ANQGSEA. The CDR3 loop spans 12 amino acids. Trimming at V came to 6 bases and at J to 5 bases, leaving 5 bases not matched to a gene. This chain's CDR3 is CSVRTGTYGYTF. CDR3 sequence (DNA): TGCAGCGTACGGACAGGGACTTATGGCTACACCTTC.

The gene calls are TRBV9 and TRBJ2-1; TRBD2 aligns across 7 bases. The germline CDR1 and CDR2 sequences are SGDLS and YYNGEE. The V segment lost 2 bases and the J segment 5 bases; nucleotides outside the gene matches: 7. CDR3 length equals 15 residues. This chain's CDR3 is CASSVLAANHNEQFF. CDR3 coding DNA: TGTGCCAGCAGCGTTCTAGCGGCTAATCACAATGAGCAGTTCTTC.

The chain recombines TRBV5-1 with TRBJ2-7; 11 bases fit TRBD2. The junction had 13 bases not matched to a gene; V was cut back by 4 bases and J by 1 base. Germline V CDR1 and CDR2: SGHRS, YFSETQ. CDR3 length equals 18 residues. Written as DNA, the CDR3 is TGCGCCAGCAGCCCTGGGCGGGTAGCGGGGGGGCAGTCCTACGAGCAGTACTTC. It encodes CASSPGRVAGGQSYEQYF.

The CDR3 bases are TGTGCCACCAGCAGAGTTGGGGGAGGGCCCAGGGGAGATACGCAGTATTTT. This gives the protein CATSRVGGGPRGDTQYF. The chain uses TRBV15 and TRBJ2-3; D might be TRBD2 (7 bases). There are 17 residues in the CDR3. Between the trimmed V and J ends, which lost 1 base and 5 bases, there was a span of 19 bases. The germline gives CDR1 LNHNV, CDR2 YYDKDF (reference sequence).

This clone has a single count. The gene calls are TRBV5-1 and TRBJ1-2; no firm D call. Trimming removed 0 bases at V and 3 bases at J, with 6 bases between. Germline V gene data show CDR1 as SGHRS and CDR2 as YFSETQ. The CDR3 runs to 13 residues. The CDR3 DNA follows: TGCGCCAGCAGCTTGGAACGGGACTATGGCTACACCTTC. Translating gives CASSLERDYGYTF.

This clone was counted a single time. V usage is TRBV10-3 and J usage is TRBJ1-2, with TRBD1 as a possible D gene (5 bases). The CDR3 consists of 12 residues. V lost 4 bases and J lost 2, with 5 bases in between. The germline gives CDR1 ENHRY, CDR2 SYGVKD. The CDR3 DNA reads as TGTGCCATCAGTGGACAGAACTATGGCTACACCTTC. It translates to CAISGQNYGYTF.

The gene calls are TRBV6-2 or TRBV6-3 and TRBJ2-2, with 8 bases fitting TRBD1. From germline, CDR1 is MNHEY and CDR2 SVGEGT. Germline trimming cut 2 bases from V and 5 bases from J; bases unmatched to any gene: 4. The CDR3 has 15 amino acids. Written as DNA, the CDR3 is TGTGCCAGCAGTTACATGACAGGGGTGACCGGGGAGCTGTTTTTT. It is translated as CASSYMTGVTGELFF.

In this sample, this clone turned up a few times. CDR3 amino acids: CASSLGGGVLEQFF. Written as DNA, the CDR3 is TGTGCCAGCAGCTTAGGCGGGGGGGTTCTTGAGCAGTTCTTC. This chain joins TRBV11-2 and TRBJ2-1, with 9 bases matching TRBD2. The CDR3 has 14 residues. CDR1 and CDR2 (germline): SGHAT, FQNNGV. V lost 1 base and J lost 9; bases outside the gene matches: 4.

The chain has TRBV6-2 or TRBV6-3 and TRBJ2-7; tentatively, D is TRBD1 (7 bases). The germline V gene encodes CDR1 MNHEY and CDR2 SVGEGT. V dropped 6 bases and J dropped 0 bases, with 39 bases sitting between them. This CDR3 has 23 residues. CDR3: CASSPMGGSGQVGVGVRSYEQYF. CDR3 nucleotides: TGTGCCAGCAGCCCTATGGGGGGCTCAGGACAGGTCGGAGTTGGGGTTCGCTCCTACGAGCAGTACTTC.

This clone was seen only once. The genes are TRBV9 and TRBJ1-2; possible D gene TRBD1, 5 bases. V lost 3 bases, J lost 2 bases, and 14 bases lay in between. This CDR3 region has 15 residues. Germline loops: CDR1 SGDLS, CDR2 YYNGEE. CDR3 bases: TGTGCCAGCAGCGGGGGGGTTCTTATAAACTATGGCTACACCTTC. Its protein product is CASSGGVLINYGYTF. Combining the CDR3 with reference TRBV9 and TRBJ1-2 gives the whole variable domain DSGVTQTPKHLITATGQRVTLRCSPRSGDLSVYWYQQSLDQGLQFLIQYYNGEERAKGNILERFSAQQFPDLHSELNLSSLELGDSALYFCASSGGVLINYGYTFGSGTRLTVV.

The chain carries TRBV7-2 and TRBJ2-5, with TRBD2 matching over 11 bases. The CDR3 totals 16 residues. The germline gives CDR1 SGHTA, CDR2 FQGNSA. V lost 1 base to trimming and J lost 5 bases; unmatched junction nucleotides: 6. The CDR3 sequence: CASSLVLAGGRETQYF. The CDR3 DNA reads as TGTGCCAGCAGCTTAGTTCTAGCGGGGGGCCGGGAGACCCAGTACTTC. Complete variable domain (other parts from reference TRBV7-2 and TRBJ2-5): GAGVSQSPSNKVTEKGKDVELRCDPISGHTALYWYRQSLGQGLEFLIYFQGNSAPDKSGLPSDRFSAERTGGSVSTLTIQRTQQEDSAVYLCASSLVLAGGRETQYFGPGTRLLVL.

The J gene is TRBJ2-1, the V gene TRBV11-2, with no clear D. V lost 5 bases and J 7 bases, leaving 9 bases between the germline ends. Germline loops: CDR1 SGHAT, CDR2 FQNNGV. This CDR3 region has 12 residues. CDR3 nucleotide sequence: TGTGCCAGCAGCCGAAGTAGTAATGAGCAGTTCTTC. Its translation is CASSRSSNEQFF.

The chain has TRBV9 and TRBJ2-5; 9 bases map to TRBD1. The CDR3 loop spans 14 amino acids. Trimming at V came to 1 base and at J to 5 bases, leaving 3 bases not matched to a gene. Germline CDR1 is SGDLS and CDR2 is YYNGEE. The CDR3 DNA follows: TGTGCCAGCAGCGTACGGACAGGGGAGGAGACCCAGTACTTC. Its protein is CASSVRTGEETQYF.

The chain recombines TRBV5-4 with TRBJ2-3, with D possibly TRBD2 on 5 matching bases. Trimming pared 0 bases from V and 0 bases from J, leaving 8 bases between. Germline loops: CDR1 SGHNT, CDR2 YYREEE (reference sequence). The CDR3 covers 15 residues. The DNA for the CDR3 is TGTGCCAGCAGCTTGGATGGCGGGAGCACAGATACGCAGTATTTT. As protein: CASSLDGGSTDTQYF.

The chain links TRBV28 to TRBJ2-1, with 8 bases fitting TRBD2. Germline CDR1 and CDR2: MDHEN and SYDVKM. The CDR3 totals 14 residues. The J segment lost 8 bases and the V segment lost 6 bases, leaving 9 bases of the junction unmatched. The CDR3 DNA follows: TGTGCCAGCAGCCGCGAGCGGGAGAGAGATGAGCAGTTCTTC. Its translation: CASSRERERDEQFF. The full variable domain, its missing parts supplied by reference TRBV28 and TRBJ2-1, is DVKVTQSSRYLVKRTGEKVFLECVQDMDHENMFWYRQDPGLGLRLIYFSYDVKMKEKGDIPEGYSVSREKKERFSLILESASTNQTSMYLCASSRERERDEQFFGPGTRLTVL.

This clone is medium-sized in the sample. J is TRBJ2-5 and V is TRBV3-1 (or the pseudogene TRBV3-2); possible D gene TRBD2, 6 bases. Germline loops: CDR1 LGHDT, CDR2 YNNKEL (reference sequence). Trimming took 1 base from V and 3 from J, leaving 18 bases between them. The CDR3 spans 17 residues. CDR3: CASSQAVLARREETQYF. The DNA for the CDR3 is TGTGCCAGCAGCCAAGCTGTCCTAGCGCGGAGGGAAGAGACCCAGTACTTC.

The V and J genes are TRBV2 and TRBJ2-5, with TRBD2 identical over 11 bases. CDR1 SNHLY and CDR2 FYNNEI come from the germline V gene. The CDR3 loop spans 16 amino acids. V gave up 3 bases and J gave up 5 bases; unmatched junction bases: 8. The CDR3 is CASSDPGLAEGETQYF. CDR3 nucleotides: TGTGCCAGCAGTGACCCGGGACTAGCGGAGGGGGAGACCCAGTACTTC.

This rearrangement joins TRBV18 to TRBJ1-2; weak D call: TRBD1 (6 bases). V was pared by 1 base and J by 4 bases, with 16 bases between. The CDR3 covers 16 residues. CDR1 is KGHSH, CDR2 LQKENI, per germline. This CDR3 is CASSPQTGGLGYGYTF. In nucleotides, the CDR3 is TGTGCCAGCTCACCACAGACCGGGGGGCTGGGCTATGGCTACACCTTC. Based on the CDR3 plus reference TRBV18 and TRBJ1-2, the full variable domain is NAGVMQNPRHLVRRRGQEARLRCSPMKGHSHVYWYRQLPEEGLKFMVYLQKENIIDESGMPKERFSAEFPKEGPSILRIQQVVRGDSAAYFCASSPQTGGLGYGYTFGSGTRLTVV.

J is TRBJ2-6 and V is TRBV3-1 (or the pseudogene TRBV3-2); D unclear. This CDR3 contains 15 residues. The V gene lost 4 bases and the J gene lost 0 bases, with 7 bases spanning the gap. From germline, CDR1 is LGHDT and CDR2 YNNKEL (reference sequence). CDR3 loop: CASSPTVSGANVLTF. The CDR3 region has the DNA TGTGCCAGCAGCCCAACAGTCTCTGGGGCCAACGTCCTGACTTTC.

The gene calls are TRBV5-1 and TRBJ2-3, with TRBD2 matching 8 bases. J lost 4 bases, V lost 4 bases, and 11 bases had no gene match. The CDR3 totals 16 residues. Germline loops: CDR1 SGHRS, CDR2 YFSETQ. Here the CDR3 reads CASSPLAGLSADTQYF. The CDR3 DNA reads TGCGCCAGCAGCCCTTTAGCGGGGTTAAGCGCAGATACGCAGTATTTT.

V usage is TRBV5-1 and J usage is TRBJ1-1; tentative D call: TRBD1 (6 bases). V was cut by 4 bases and J by 5 bases, with 15 bases left in between. CDR3 length: 14 amino acids. The germline V gene has CDR1 SGHRS and CDR2 YFSETQ. The CDR3 here is CASSMATGMTEAFF. The CDR3 coding sequence is TGCGCCAGCAGCATGGCCACAGGGATGACTGAAGCTTTCTTT.

The chain joins TRBV11-1 to TRBJ2-5; 10 bases are a match to TRBD1. Trimming removed 0 bases from V and 4 bases from J; junction bases left unmatched: 5. The length of the CDR3 is 16 residues. From germline, CDR1 is SGHAT and CDR2 FQDESV (reference sequence). CDR3 coding DNA: TGTGCCAGCAGCTTAGCGCTAGACAGGGGGCGAGAGACCCAGTACTTC. This codes for CASSLALDRGRETQYF.

This chain links TRBV4-2 with TRBJ1-3, with 8 bases matching TRBD1. CDR1 LGHNA and CDR2 YNFKEQ come from the germline V gene. J lost 4 bases, V lost 1 base, and 6 bases had no gene match. The CDR3 covers 16 residues. This chain's CDR3 is CASSQVRQGSGNTIYF. In DNA form, the CDR3 reads TGTGCCAGCAGCCAAGTTAGACAGGGGTCAGGAAACACCATATATTTT.

This chain connects TRBV27 to TRBJ2-1; possible D gene TRBD1, 6 bases. Germline lookup yields CDR1 MNHEY and CDR2 SMNVEV (reference sequence). The CDR3 spans 14 residues. V was pared by 3 bases and J by 4 bases, with 10 bases between. The CDR3 protein is CASSFGGGYNEQFF. The CDR3 DNA is TGTGCCAGCAGTTTTGGGGGCGGATACAATGAGCAGTTCTTC.

The chain has TRBV5-1 and TRBJ1-1; D might be TRBD1 (6 bases). Trimming cost V 1 base and J 1 base, with 14 bases left between them. The CDR3 spans 16 residues. Germline CDR1 is SGHRS and CDR2 is YFSETQ. CDR3 residues: CASSLRRGPGNTEAFF. The CDR3 DNA reads as TGCGCCAGCAGCTTGAGGCGGGGGCCGGGGAACACTGAAGCTTTCTTT.

The sample holds one count of this clone. At the DNA level, this CDR3 is encoded by other sequences in the same sample as well. The chain links TRBV7-3 to TRBJ1-1; TRBD1 might be the D (6 bases). CDR3 length: 14 amino acids. From germline, CDR1 is SGHTA and CDR2 FQGTGA. V was pared by 5 bases and J by 1 base, with 11 bases between. DNA of the CDR3: TGTGCCAGCAGCGCAACAGGGTGGAACACTGAAGCTTTCTTT. Its protein is CASSATGWNTEAFF.

The chain couples TRBV10-3 to TRBJ1-4; a weak D match, TRBD1 (5 bases). V dropped 0 bases and J dropped 8 bases, with 7 bases sitting between them. The germline CDR1 and CDR2 sequences are ENHRY and SYGVKD. The CDR3 has 13 amino acids. CDR3 residues: CAISESGREKLFF. As DNA, the CDR3 is TGTGCCATCAGTGAGTCGGGGCGGGAAAAACTGTTTTTT.

J is TRBJ2-1 and V is TRBV5-5; 8 nucleotides agree with TRBD1. J lost 2 bases, V lost 4 bases, and 5 bases had no gene match. CDR1 and CDR2 (germline): SGHKS, YYEKEE (reference sequence). The length of the CDR3 is 15 residues. CDR3 DNA sequence: TGTGCCAGCAGCCCCGGACAGGGACCCTACAATGAGCAGTTCTTC. Translating it yields CASSPGQGPYNEQFF.

This clone was picked up a small number of times. CDR3 residues: CASSRVSGGSSAFF. The CDR3 DNA is TGTGCCAGCAGCCGGGTTTCAGGGGGAAGTTCAGCTTTCTTT. This chain uses TRBV3-1 (or the pseudogene TRBV3-2) with TRBJ1-1, with TRBD1 matching over 7 bases. V lost 4 bases, J lost 10 bases, and 12 bases stayed unmatched. The CDR3 is 14 residues long. Germline CDR1 LGHDT, CDR2 YNNKEL (reference sequence).

V usage is TRBV6-5 and J usage is TRBJ2-7; D perhaps matches TRBD1 (6 bases). The V and J ends lost 0 bases and 0 bases respectively, with 12 bases between them. This CDR3 comprises 16 residues. Germline V CDR1 and CDR2: MNHEY, SVGAGI. CDR3 residues: CASSYSTGRSSYEQYF. Here the CDR3 DNA reads TGTGCCAGCAGTTACTCGACAGGTCGGTCCTCCTACGAGCAGTACTTC.

The gene calls are TRBV29-1 and TRBJ2-1; no clear D. The CDR3 spans 13 residues. The V gene's germline CDR1 is SQVTM and CDR2 ANQGSEA. Trimming shortened V by 0 bases and J by 5 bases, and 8 bases separated the two germline ends. CDR3 sequence (DNA): TGCAGCGTTGAAGAGCGGCCCGACAATGAGCAGTTCTTC. This encodes CSVEERPDNEQFF.